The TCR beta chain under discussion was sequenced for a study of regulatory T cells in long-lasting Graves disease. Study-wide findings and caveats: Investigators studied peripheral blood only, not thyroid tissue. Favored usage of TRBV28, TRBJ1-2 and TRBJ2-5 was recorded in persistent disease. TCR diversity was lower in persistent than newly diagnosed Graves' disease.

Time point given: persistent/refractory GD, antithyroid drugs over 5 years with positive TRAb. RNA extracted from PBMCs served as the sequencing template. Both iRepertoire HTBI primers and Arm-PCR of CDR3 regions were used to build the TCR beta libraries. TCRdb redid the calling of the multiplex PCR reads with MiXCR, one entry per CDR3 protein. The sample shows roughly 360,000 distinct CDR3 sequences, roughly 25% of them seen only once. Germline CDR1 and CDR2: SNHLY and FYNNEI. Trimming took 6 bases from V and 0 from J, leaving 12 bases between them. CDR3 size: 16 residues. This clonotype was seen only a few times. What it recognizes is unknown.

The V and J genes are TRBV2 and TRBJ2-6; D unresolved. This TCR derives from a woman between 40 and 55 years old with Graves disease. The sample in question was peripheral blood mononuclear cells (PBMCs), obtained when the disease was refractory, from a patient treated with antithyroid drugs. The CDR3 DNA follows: TGTGCCAGCAGCGACCGGGTAATCTCTGGGGCCAACGTCCTGACTTTC. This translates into CASSDRVISGANVLTF.